Below, one T cell receptor beta chain is given with its context. It lacks a known antigen. Base qualities are not provided; no much larger clone lies one nucleotide away. For TCR Vbeta sequencing, memory CD4+ T cells were sorted ex vivo from the peripheral blood of both healthy controls and narcolepsy patients. This sample is part of a study of T cells in narcolepsy (dated by TCRdb to about 2018). For context, the study as a whole: The study enrolled patients with narcolepsy type 1 or type 2 (NT1, NT2) together with healthy control donors. The study sought autoreactive T cells targeting hypocretin neuron self-antigens (hypocretin, TRIB2) in narcolepsy patients, using TCR Vbeta sequencing to track clonotypes in blood and CSF. The paper as a whole reports these results and caveats: Numbers of sequenced blood memory CD4+ clonotypes were comparable, averaging about 39,494 in patients and roughly 35,000 in controls. No sequences matching autoreactive T cell clones were contained in some blood memory CD4+ repertoires from patients and controls. According to the report, autoreactive clonotypes were detected serially in the blood of the same patients and of different patients, but not in healthy controls. In plots comparing CSF and blood CD4+ T cell clonotypes from the same patient, HCRT-specific and TRIB2-specific autoreactive clonotypes were highlighted.

Ends trimmed: V by 8 bases, J by 2 bases; bases unmatched to a gene: 12. As encoded in the germline V gene, CDR1 is SQVTM while CDR2 is ANQGSEA. Taken from cysteine to phenylalanine, the CDR3 has 15 residues. The entry retains the CDR3 DNA only, 45 bases that are in frame from base 1. The library was made by the immunoSEQ multiplex PCR assay. TCRdb limited this immuneACCESS table to in-frame rearrangements with V and J called. A share of clones is missing; checked studies link under half to unresolved V genes, and the rest is unexplained. This sample has approximately 28,000 clones in its table, and approximately 80% of those were observed once. The ten largest clones represent 3.4% of the sample.

The chain is encoded by TRBV29-1 joined to TRBJ1-2; the central 9 bases match TRBD1. The sequenced sample was CD45RA- memory CD4+ T cells from PBMCs. The label giving this sample's cell subset or site can be read as: memory T cells sorted ex vivo from peripheral blood. The clonotype comes from a human donor with narcolepsy. The bases are TGCAGCATTTCAGTTGCCGGGACAGGGAACTATGGCTACACCTTC. The resulting protein is CSISVAGTGNYGYTF.